This T cell receptor (beta chain) appears in the sequencing data of a study of PD-L1 blockade in urothelial cancer. Study context: Patients' histories included 0 to 3 prior chemotherapy regimens.

Time point in this sample: pretreatment peripheral blood. Assay used: immunoSEQ multiplex PCR; TCRdb lists only in-frame clones, some missing. The sample has tens of thousands of clones; approximately 81% are singletons. The sample here was PBMCs, taken around atezolizumab (anti-PD-L1) treatment. This sequence was found in an older man with urothelial cancer.

CDR3 sequence (DNA): TGTGCCAGCAGCAGAACACCAACCTACGAGCAGTACTTC. It specifies CASSRTPTYEQYF. The chain is built from TRBV28 and TRBJ2-7; no clear D gene. This CDR3 is 13 amino acids long. The ends were cut back, 6 bases at V and 2 bases at J, with 11 bases in the middle. CDR1 is MDHEN, CDR2 SYDVKM, per germline. Full variable domain (remainder filled in from reference TRBV28 and TRBJ2-7): DVKVTQSSRYLVKRTGEKVFLECVQDMDHENMFWYRQDPGLGLRLIYFSYDVKMKEKGDIPEGYSVSREKKERFSLILESASTNQTSMYLCASSRTPTYEQYFGPGTRLTVT.